Listed here are 2 T cell receptor beta chains from one sample, sequenced in a study of cytomegalovirus exposure and HLA in healthy donors. Amplification used 60 Vbeta primers and 13 Jbeta primers. The data were produced by immunoSEQ multiplex PCR, yet TCRdb's version contains in-frame clones alone and is incomplete. Of some 90,000 clones listed, roughly 69% were seen once; the top ten hold approximately 2.9%. The specimen sequenced was PBMCs. The receptors were sampled from a man between 45 and 60 years old in good health and CMV-seronegative.

This clone has at least ten counts. V is TRBV11-3 and J is TRBJ2-2, with D possibly matching TRBD2 (6 bases). CDR1 is SGHNT, CDR2 YENEEA, per germline. The CDR3 runs to 14 residues. Trimming cost V 6 bases and J 0 bases, with 8 bases left between them. The CDR3 nucleotides are TGTGCCAGCAGGGGGGGAGCGAACACCGGGGAGCTGTTTTTT. Its translation: CASRGGANTGELFF.

This sequence joins TRBV2 and TRBJ2-7; possibly TRBD1 for D (6 bases). This CDR3 has 15 residues. CDR1 and CDR2 from the germline V gene are SNHLY and FYNNEI. Trimming pared 2 bases from V and 0 bases from J, leaving 11 bases between. In DNA, the CDR3 is TGTGCCAGCAGTGAACCCCAGGGGAGCTCCTACGAGCAGTACTTC. This encodes CASSEPQGSSYEQYF.